These 7 T cell receptor beta chains were all obtained from the same sample, sequenced in a study of shared clonotypes between healthy human individuals. Using immunoSEQ multiplex PCR, the repertoire was profiled, and TCRdb retains in-frame clones only, with some absent. The data contain about 480,000 clones, around 79% of them singletons. What was sequenced was PBMCs. The receptor source for this set is a woman aged 40 to 49 in good health. Some clones in this sample may be carry-over from other donors' samples.

In nucleotides, the CDR3 is TGTGCCAGTAGTACCGGGACAGGGGGCTACGAGCAGTACTTC. Translation gives CASSTGTGGYEQYF. The chain recombines TRBV19 with TRBJ2-7; 11 bases line up with TRBD1. Germline V CDR1 and CDR2: LNHDA, SQIVND (reference sequence). The CDR3 is made up of 14 amino acids. After removal of 4 bases from V and 3 bases from J, the junction contained 2 bases not matched to a gene. The full variable domain, its missing parts supplied by reference TRBV19 and TRBJ2-7, is DGGITQSPKYLFRKEGQNVTLSCEQNLNHDAMYWYRQDPGQGLRLIYYSQIVNDFQKGDIAEGYSVSREKKESFPLTVTSAQKNPTAFYLCASSTGTGGYEQYFGPGTRLTVT.

The chain carries TRBV18 and TRBJ1-1; 7 bases are shared with TRBD1. This CDR3 comprises 15 residues. Trimming took 6 bases from V and 5 from J; bases not matched to a gene: 12. CDR1 KGHSH and CDR2 LQKENI come from the germline V gene. The CDR3 region has the DNA TGTGCCAGCTCGCCTCAGGGGGATGGAGAAACTGAAGCTTTCTTT. Its protein is CASSPQGDGETEAFF.

The chain combines TRBV2 with TRBJ1-1; D remains ambiguous. V dropped 6 bases and J dropped 0 bases, with 8 bases sitting between them. The CDR3 extends over 13 amino acids. Germline V CDR1 and CDR2: SNHLY, FYNNEI. CDR3 bases: TGTGCCAGCAGCCGATTAGTGAACACTGAAGCTTTCTTT. Its translation: CASSRLVNTEAFF.

As concerns this clone: The sample carries other DNA sequences with the same CDR3. The rearrangement uses TRBV19 and TRBJ2-2; 7 bases are shared with TRBD2. The germline V gene has CDR1 LNHDA and CDR2 SQIVND (reference sequence). V dropped 6 bases and J dropped 3; count of bases not matched to a gene: 4. This CDR3 contains 14 residues. CDR3 nucleotide sequence: TGTGCCAGTAGCCCGGGGAGGGACACCGGGGAGCTGTTTTTT. It yields the protein CASSPGRDTGELFF.

This chain connects TRBV28 to TRBJ2-2, with D perhaps TRBD2 (6 bases). Trimming shortened V by 6 bases and J by 4 bases, and 12 bases separated the two germline ends. CDR1 MDHEN and CDR2 SYDVKM come from the germline V gene. CDR3 length: 14 residues. Written as DNA, the CDR3 is TGTGCCAGCAGCAGCCCCGGGAGCACCGGGGAGCTGTTTTTT. Protein product: CASSSPGSTGELFF.

The chain couples TRBV6-5 to TRBJ2-1; D call uncertain. The germline CDR1 and CDR2 sequences are MNHEY and SVGAGI. The CDR3 spans 15 residues. Trimming took 4 bases from V and 5 from J, leaving 15 bases between them. In DNA form, the CDR3 reads TGTGCCAGCAGTTCCAGGATGTCCCCTAACAATGAGCAGTTCTTC. Residues: CASSSRMSPNNEQFF.

The chain joins TRBV28 to TRBJ2-7, with D perhaps matching TRBD1 or TRBD2 (5 bases each). V was clipped by 6 bases and J by 2 bases, with 14 bases between them. CDR1 MDHEN and CDR2 SYDVKM come from the germline V gene. The CDR3 runs to 14 residues. CDR3 sequence reads: CASSRGGIAYEQYF. The CDR3 nucleotides are TGTGCCAGCAGCCGTGGGGGTATCGCCTACGAGCAGTACTTC.